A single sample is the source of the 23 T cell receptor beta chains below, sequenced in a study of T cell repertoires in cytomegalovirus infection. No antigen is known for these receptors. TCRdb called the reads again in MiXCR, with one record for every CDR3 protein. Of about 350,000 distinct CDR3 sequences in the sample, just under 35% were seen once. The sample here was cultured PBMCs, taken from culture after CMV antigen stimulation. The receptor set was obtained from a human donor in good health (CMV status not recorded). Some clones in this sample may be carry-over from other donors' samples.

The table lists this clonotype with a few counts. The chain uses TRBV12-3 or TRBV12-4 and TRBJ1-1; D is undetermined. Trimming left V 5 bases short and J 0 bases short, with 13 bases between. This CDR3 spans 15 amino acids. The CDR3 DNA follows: TGTGCCAGCAGTGTTCAGCCCACCATGAACACTGAAGCTTTCTTT. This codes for CASSVQPTMNTEAFF.

The CDR3, as DNA: TGTGCCAGCAGTGAAGACTCCGATTTACTCTCTGGAAACACCATATATTTT. This sequence encodes CASSEDSDLLSGNTIYF. J is TRBJ1-3 and V is TRBV6-1, with D unclear. The V gene's germline CDR1 is MNHNS and CDR2 SASEGT. The V and J ends lost 1 base and 0 bases respectively, with 13 bases between them. This CDR3 has 17 amino acids.

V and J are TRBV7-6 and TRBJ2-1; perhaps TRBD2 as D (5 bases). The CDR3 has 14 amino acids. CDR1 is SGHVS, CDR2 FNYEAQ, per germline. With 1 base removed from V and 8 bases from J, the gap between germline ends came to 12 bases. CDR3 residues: CASSLGVAGDEQFF. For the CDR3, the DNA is TGTGCCAGCAGCTTAGGAGTGGCGGGTGATGAGCAGTTCTTC.

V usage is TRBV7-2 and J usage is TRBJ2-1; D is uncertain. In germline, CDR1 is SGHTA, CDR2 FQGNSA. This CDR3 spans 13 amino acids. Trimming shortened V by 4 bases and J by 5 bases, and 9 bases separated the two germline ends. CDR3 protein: CASSSSRDNEQFF. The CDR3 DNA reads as TGTGCCAGCAGCTCTTCCAGAGACAATGAGCAGTTCTTC.

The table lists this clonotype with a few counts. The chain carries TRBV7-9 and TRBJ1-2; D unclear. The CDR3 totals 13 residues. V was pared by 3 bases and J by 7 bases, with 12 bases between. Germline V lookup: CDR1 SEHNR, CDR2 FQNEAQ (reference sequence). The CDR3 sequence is CASSLDGLRGYTF. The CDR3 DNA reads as TGTGCCAGCAGCTTGGATGGGTTGCGTGGCTACACCTTC.

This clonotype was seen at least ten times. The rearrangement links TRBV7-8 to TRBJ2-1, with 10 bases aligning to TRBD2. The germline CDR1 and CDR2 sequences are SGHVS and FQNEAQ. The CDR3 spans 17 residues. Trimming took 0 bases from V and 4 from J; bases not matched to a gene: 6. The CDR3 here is CASSLAGGLASYNEQFF. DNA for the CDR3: TGTGCCAGCAGCTTAGCTGGGGGACTAGCGAGTTACAATGAGCAGTTCTTC.

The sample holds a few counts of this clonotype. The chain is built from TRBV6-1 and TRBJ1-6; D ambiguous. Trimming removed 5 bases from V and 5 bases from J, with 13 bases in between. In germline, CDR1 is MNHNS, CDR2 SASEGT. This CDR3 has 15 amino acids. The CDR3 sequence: CASSTSGFHNSPLHF. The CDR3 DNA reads TGTGCCAGCAGTACCTCGGGATTTCATAATTCACCCCTCCACTTT.

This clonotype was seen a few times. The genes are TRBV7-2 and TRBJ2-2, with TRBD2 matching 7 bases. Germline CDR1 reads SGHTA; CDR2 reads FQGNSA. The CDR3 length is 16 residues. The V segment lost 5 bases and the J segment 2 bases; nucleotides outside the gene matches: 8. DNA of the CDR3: TGTGCCAGCAGCCCCTGGGGCGGGAGTAACACCGGGGAGCTGTTTTTT. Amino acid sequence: CASSPWGGSNTGELFF.

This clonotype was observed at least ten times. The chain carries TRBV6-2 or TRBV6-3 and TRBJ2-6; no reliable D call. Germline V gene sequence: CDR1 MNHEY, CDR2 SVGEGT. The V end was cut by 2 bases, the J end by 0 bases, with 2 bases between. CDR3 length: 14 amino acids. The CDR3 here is CASSYDSGANVLTF. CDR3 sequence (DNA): TGTGCCAGCAGTTACGACTCTGGGGCCAACGTCCTGACTTTC.

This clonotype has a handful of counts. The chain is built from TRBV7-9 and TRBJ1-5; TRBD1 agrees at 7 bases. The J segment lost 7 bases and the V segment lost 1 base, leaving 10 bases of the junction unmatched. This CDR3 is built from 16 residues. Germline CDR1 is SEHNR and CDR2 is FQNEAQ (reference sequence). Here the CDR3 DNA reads TGTGCCAGCAGCTTAGGACAGGGAAGCGGCAGCCAGCCCCAGCATTTT. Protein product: CASSLGQGSGSQPQHF.

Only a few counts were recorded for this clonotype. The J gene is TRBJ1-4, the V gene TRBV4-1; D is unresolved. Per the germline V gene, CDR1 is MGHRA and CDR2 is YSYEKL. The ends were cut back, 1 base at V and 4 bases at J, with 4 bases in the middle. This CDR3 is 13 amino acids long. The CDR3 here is CASSQVYNEKLFF. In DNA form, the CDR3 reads TGCGCCAGCAGCCAAGTTTATAATGAAAAACTGTTTTTT.

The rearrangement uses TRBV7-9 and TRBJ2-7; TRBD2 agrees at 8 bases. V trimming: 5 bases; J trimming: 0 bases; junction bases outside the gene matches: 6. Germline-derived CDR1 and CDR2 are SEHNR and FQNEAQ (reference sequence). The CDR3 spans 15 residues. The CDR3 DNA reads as TGTGCCAGCAGCACCCCTAGCGGGCGCTCCTACGAGCAGTACTTC. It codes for CASSTPSGRSYEQYF.

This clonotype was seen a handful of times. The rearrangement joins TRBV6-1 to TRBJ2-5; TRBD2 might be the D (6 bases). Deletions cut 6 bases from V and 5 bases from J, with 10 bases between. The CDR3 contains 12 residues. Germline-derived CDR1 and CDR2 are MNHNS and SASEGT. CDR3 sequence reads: CASRVAGETQYF. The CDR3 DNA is TGTGCCAGCAGGGTTGCGGGGGAGACCCAGTACTTC.

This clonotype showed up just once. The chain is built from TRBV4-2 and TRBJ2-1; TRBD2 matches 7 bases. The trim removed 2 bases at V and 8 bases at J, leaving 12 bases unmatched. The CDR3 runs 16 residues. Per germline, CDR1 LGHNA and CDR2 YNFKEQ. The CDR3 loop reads CASSQPTSRTSYEQFF. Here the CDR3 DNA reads TGTGCCAGCAGCCAACCGACTAGCCGGACTTCCTATGAGCAGTTCTTC.

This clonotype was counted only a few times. Written as DNA, the CDR3 is TGCAGTGCTAGAGATTGGCGGGGGGCGACAGATACGCAGTATTTT. Amino acid sequence: CSARDWRGATDTQYF. The chain carries TRBV20-1 and TRBJ2-3; 8 nucleotides match TRBD2. J gave up 3 bases and V 0 bases, and 5 bases lay outside the gene matches. Germline CDR1 is DFQATT and CDR2 is SNEGSKA (reference sequence). The length of the CDR3 is 15 residues.

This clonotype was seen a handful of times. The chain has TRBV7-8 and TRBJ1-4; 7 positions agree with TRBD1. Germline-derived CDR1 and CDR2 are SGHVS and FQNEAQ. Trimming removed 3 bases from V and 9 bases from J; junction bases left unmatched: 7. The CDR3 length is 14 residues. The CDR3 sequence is CASSFRDRAQKLFF. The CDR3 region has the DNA TGTGCCAGCAGCTTCCGGGACAGAGCCCAAAAACTGTTTTTT.

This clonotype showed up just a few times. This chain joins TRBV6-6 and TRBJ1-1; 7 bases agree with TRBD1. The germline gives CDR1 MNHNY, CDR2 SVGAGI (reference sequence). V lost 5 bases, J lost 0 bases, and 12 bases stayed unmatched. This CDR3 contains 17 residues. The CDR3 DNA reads TGTGCCAGCAGTACAACCCGGACAGGTGGGGTGAACACTGAAGCTTTCTTT. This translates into CASSTTRTGGVNTEAFF.

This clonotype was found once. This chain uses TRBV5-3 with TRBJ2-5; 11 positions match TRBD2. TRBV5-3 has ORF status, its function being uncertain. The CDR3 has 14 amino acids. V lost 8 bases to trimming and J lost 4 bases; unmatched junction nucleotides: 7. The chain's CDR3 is CASSTSGSVETQYF. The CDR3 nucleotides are TGTGCCAGCAGCACTAGCGGGAGCGTAGAGACCCAGTACTTC.

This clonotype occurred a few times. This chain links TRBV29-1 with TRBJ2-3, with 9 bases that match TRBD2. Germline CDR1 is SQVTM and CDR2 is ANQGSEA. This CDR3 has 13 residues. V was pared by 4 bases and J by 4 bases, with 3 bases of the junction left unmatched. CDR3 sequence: CSVGTSAADTQYF. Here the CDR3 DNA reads TGCAGCGTTGGGACTAGCGCCGCAGATACGCAGTATTTT.

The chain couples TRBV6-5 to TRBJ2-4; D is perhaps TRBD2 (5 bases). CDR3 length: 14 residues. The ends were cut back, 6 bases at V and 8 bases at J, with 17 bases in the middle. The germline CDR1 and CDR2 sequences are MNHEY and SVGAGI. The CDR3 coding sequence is TGTGCCAGCAGCCGGTCGCTGGACTGGGACATTCAGTACTTC. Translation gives CASSRSLDWDIQYF.

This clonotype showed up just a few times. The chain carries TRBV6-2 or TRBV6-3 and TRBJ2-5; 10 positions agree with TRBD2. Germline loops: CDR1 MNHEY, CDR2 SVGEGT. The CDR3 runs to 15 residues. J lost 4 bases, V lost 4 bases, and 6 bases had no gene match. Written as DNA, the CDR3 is TGTGCCAGCAGTTTCCCGGGACTAGCGACAGAGACCCAGTACTTC. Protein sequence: CASSFPGLATETQYF.

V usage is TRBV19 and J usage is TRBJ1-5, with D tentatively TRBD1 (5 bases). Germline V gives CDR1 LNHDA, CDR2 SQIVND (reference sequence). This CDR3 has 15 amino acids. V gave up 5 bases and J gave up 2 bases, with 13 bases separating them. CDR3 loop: CASSFDGTGNQPQHF. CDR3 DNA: TGTGCCAGTAGTTTCGACGGGACTGGCAATCAGCCCCAGCATTTT.

The CDR3, as DNA: TGTGCCAGCAGCTTCTCGCCCGGGACAGTTAGCGGGTTCAGCTCCTACGAGCAGTACTTC. It codes for CASSFSPGTVSGFSSYEQYF. V usage is TRBV7-6 and J usage is TRBJ2-7; D may correspond to TRBD1 or TRBD2 (7 bases each). Germline CDR1 and CDR2: SGHVS and FNYEAQ. This CDR3 region has 20 residues. V gave up 3 bases and J gave up 0 bases, with 27 bases separating them.